This TCR beta chain was documented in a study of cytomegalovirus exposure and HLA in healthy donors. Study-wide results and caveats: When the data were analyzed later, several of the most significant clusters appeared to be linked to common viral pathogens.

60 Vbeta and 13 Jbeta primers were used in PCR. Original data processing: About 9.9 million of the about 80 million unique TCR beta chains counted in a later analysis were shared. Generated by immunoSEQ multiplex PCR, the TCRdb table keeps only in-frame clones and is missing some. That table supplies the V and J calls and clone size; D and trimming were determined from the DNA. Recorded here are some 46,000 clones; the top ten clones represent around 7.4%. V gave up 6 bases and J gave up 1 base, with 12 bases separating them. The CDR3 runs to 13 residues. Per germline, CDR1 SQVTM and CDR2 ANQGSEA. In regard to this clone: Its antigen is undetermined. Other DNA sequences from this sample encode an identical CDR3 as well.

The material sequenced was PBMCs. The chain couples TRBV29-1 to TRBJ1-1; D not resolved. This clonotype was obtained from a male donor in good health and CMV-seronegative. The CDR3 DNA reads as TGCAGCGTGACCGACGGAGGGAACACTGAAGCTTTCTTT. Its translation: CSVTDGGNTEAFF.